The 29 T cell receptor beta chains presented below share a single source sample, sequenced in a study of T cell responses to AZD1222 COVID-19 vaccine. Libraries were prepared by immunoSEQ multiplex PCR; TCRdb keeps only in-frame clonotypes and omits some of them. The sample records 70,000 to 95,000 clones, about 90% being singletons. The source material was peripheral blood, sampled 28 days after the second AZD1222 dose. Every receptor here comes from an adult who received the AZD1222 COVID-19 vaccine.

CDR3 sequence: CASSKSGPPYEQYF. The CDR3 DNA reads as TGTGCCAGCAGCAAGAGCGGGCCTCCCTACGAGCAGTACTTC. V is TRBV21-1 and J is TRBJ2-7; the D segment call TRBD2 is taken from the table without a DNA check. TRBV21-1 is annotated as a pseudogene. The CDR3 runs 14 residues.

The chain is built from TRBV11-3 and TRBJ1-1; no definite D call. CDR3 length: 15 residues. V was pared by 4 bases and J by 0 bases, with 12 bases between. Germline-derived CDR1 and CDR2 are SGHNT and YENEEA. In nucleotides, the CDR3 is TGTGCCAGCAGCTCCAGATTAGCCCTGAACACTGAAGCTTTCTTT. Translating it yields CASSSRLALNTEAFF.

J is TRBJ1-1 and V is TRBV3-1 (or the pseudogene TRBV3-2); perhaps TRBD1 as D (5 bases). The V gene's germline CDR1 is LGHDT and CDR2 YNNKEL (reference sequence). The V and J ends lost 0 bases and 4 bases respectively, with 18 bases between them. The CDR3 spans 17 residues. The CDR3 region is CASSQERVRRGSTEAFF. The CDR3 bases are TGTGCCAGCAGCCAAGAAAGGGTGCGGAGGGGTAGCACTGAAGCTTTCTTT.

This chain connects TRBV2 to TRBJ1-2, with 9 bases lining up with TRBD1. J gave up 5 bases and V 6 bases, and 1 base lay outside the gene matches. CDR3 length: 12 amino acids. Germline CDR1 and CDR2: SNHLY and FYNNEI. The chain's CDR3 is CASRTGGYGYTF. The CDR3 region has the DNA TGTGCCAGCAGGACAGGGGGATATGGCTACACCTTC.

The chain recombines TRBV27 with TRBJ1-2; D unclear. V dropped 2 bases and J dropped 2 bases, with 6 bases sitting between them. Germline V CDR1 and CDR2: MNHEY, SMNVEV (reference sequence). CDR3 length: 13 residues. In nucleotides, the CDR3 is TGTGCCAGCAGTTTAGGCCGGAACTATGGCTACACCTTC. Translated, it gives CASSLGRNYGYTF.

This chain connects TRBV18 to TRBJ2-5; TRBD2 matches at 15 bases. The germline V gene encodes CDR1 KGHSH and CDR2 LQKENI. With 2 bases clipped from V and 4 bases from J, the junction kept 5 bases outside the gene matches. This CDR3 has 17 amino acids. CDR3 residues: CASSPIPGLAGGETQYF. In nucleotides, the CDR3 is TGTGCCAGCTCACCAATCCCGGGACTAGCGGGAGGAGAGACCCAGTACTTC.

V is TRBV4-3 and J is TRBJ1-1; D remains ambiguous. Trimming removed 0 bases at V and 2 bases at J, with 7 bases between. Germline assignment: CDR1 LGHNA and CDR2 YSLEER. This CDR3 is built from 14 residues. The CDR3 is CASSQDRPNTEAFF. CDR3 sequence (DNA): TGCGCCAGCAGCCAAGACAGGCCAAACACTGAAGCTTTCTTT.

This sequence joins TRBV7-2 and TRBJ2-7; weak D call: TRBD2 (6 bases). V was trimmed by 1 base and J by 2 bases, leaving 15 bases between them. The CDR3 runs 16 residues. Germline V CDR1 and CDR2: SGHTA, FQGNSA. DNA of the CDR3: TGTGCCAGCAGCTTAGATGTGGGAGGAGGACCCTACGAGCAGTACTTC. It is translated as CASSLDVGGGPYEQYF. Using reference TRBV7-2 and TRBJ2-7 for the parts outside the CDR3, the full variable domain is GAGVSQSPSNKVTEKGKDVELRCDPISGHTALYWYRQSLGQGLEFLIYFQGNSAPDKSGLPSDRFSAERTGGSVSTLTIQRTQQEDSAVYLCASSLDVGGGPYEQYFGPGTRLTVT.

The rearrangement links TRBV25-1 to TRBJ2-3; D is uncertain. With 7 bases removed from V and 3 bases from J, the gap between germline ends came to 11 bases. Looked up from germline, CDR1 is MGHDK and CDR2 is SYGVNS. This CDR3 has 13 residues. The CDR3 DNA is TGTGCCAGCACTGACATGGGGACAGATACGCAGTATTTT. Translation gives CASTDMGTDTQYF.

The V and J genes are TRBV28 and TRBJ2-1; D tentatively reads TRBD1 or TRBD2 (5 bases each). The CDR3 consists of 13 residues. Germline loops: CDR1 MDHEN, CDR2 SYDVKM. The germline V and J ends were trimmed by 5 bases and 3 bases, with 8 bases remaining between them. CDR3: CASSMGRYNEQFF. The CDR3 DNA sequence: TGTGCCAGCAGTATGGGACGCTACAATGAGCAGTTCTTC.

The chain recombines TRBV6-4 with TRBJ2-6; no clear D gene. V shed 5 bases and J shed 0 bases, with 11 bases lying between them. This CDR3 is 16 amino acids long. Germline V gene data show CDR1 as MRHNA and CDR2 as SNTAGT. CDR3 region: CASSPGPISGANVLTF. The CDR3, as DNA: TGTGCCAGCAGTCCCGGGCCAATCTCTGGGGCCAACGTCCTGACTTTC.

The DNA for the CDR3 is TGTGCCAGCAGTTATCTAGCGGGGACCCTCACAGATACGCAGTATTTT. Protein product: CASSYLAGTLTDTQYF. V is TRBV6-2 or TRBV6-3 and J is TRBJ2-3; 9 bases agree with TRBD2. CDR3 size: 16 residues. CDR1 and CDR2 from the germline V gene are MNHEY and SVGEGT. The junction had 6 bases not matched to a gene; V was cut back by 3 bases and J by 2 bases.

The gene calls are TRBV3-1 (or the pseudogene TRBV3-2) and TRBJ2-1; 7 nucleotides agree with TRBD1. Germline CDR1 LGHDT, CDR2 YNNKEL (reference sequence). The length of the CDR3 is 15 residues. Trimming removed 2 bases from V and 4 bases from J; junction bases left unmatched: 5. The CDR3 sequence: CASSQRQGPYNEQFF. The CDR3 DNA reads as TGTGCCAGCAGCCAAAGACAGGGACCGTACAATGAGCAGTTCTTC.

The chain carries TRBV27 and TRBJ1-3; 10 nucleotides line up with TRBD1. From germline, CDR1 is MNHEY and CDR2 SMNVEV (reference sequence). The CDR3 runs 16 residues. V trimming: 5 bases; J trimming: 2 bases; junction bases outside the gene matches: 6. As DNA, the CDR3 is TGTGCCAGCAGTCCCCGGGACAGGGGTCCTGGAAACACCATATATTTT. This encodes CASSPRDRGPGNTIYF.

The CDR3 region is CSASLAGVIQFF. In nucleotides, the CDR3 is TGCAGTGCTAGTCTAGCGGGAGTTATACAGTTCTTC. This chain joins TRBV20-1 and TRBJ2-1; 10 bases are a match to TRBD2. Germline V CDR1 and CDR2: DFQATT, SNEGSKA (reference sequence). CDR3 length: 12 amino acids. V gave up 3 bases and J gave up 13 bases; unmatched junction bases: 6.

The chain uses TRBV6-5 and TRBJ1-2; D is possibly TRBD1 (5 bases). This CDR3 contains 12 residues. Trimming removed 0 bases at V and 6 bases at J, with 5 bases between. Per the germline V gene, CDR1 is MNHEY and CDR2 is SVGAGI. The CDR3 is CASSYSGDGYTF. CDR3 coding DNA: TGTGCCAGCAGTTACTCGGGGGATGGCTACACCTTC.

This chain joins TRBV29-1 and TRBJ1-1; TRBD1 might be the D (5 bases). Trimming took 6 bases from V and 1 from J, leaving 15 bases between them. From germline, CDR1 is SQVTM and CDR2 ANQGSEA. The CDR3 runs 14 residues. CDR3 amino acids: CSVDGVGGNTEAFF. The CDR3 DNA reads TGCAGCGTCGACGGAGTCGGGGGGAACACTGAAGCTTTCTTT.

This chain connects TRBV27 to TRBJ1-3; D possibly corresponds to TRBD1 (6 bases). Per germline, CDR1 MNHEY and CDR2 SMNVEV (reference sequence). Trimming took 3 bases from V and 2 from J, leaving 11 bases between them. This CDR3 has 15 residues. CDR3 in amino acids: CASSLAGGPGNTIYF. In nucleotides, the CDR3 is TGTGCCAGCAGTTTGGCGGGGGGGCCTGGAAACACCATATATTTT.

The sample holds one count of this clone. V gene TRBV28 combines with J gene TRBJ1-1; D is undetermined. The CDR3 spans 12 residues. V was pared by 5 bases and J by 5 bases, with 9 bases between. Per the germline V gene, CDR1 is MDHEN and CDR2 is SYDVKM. CDR3 DNA sequence: TGTGCCAGCAGTATAAGTATTACTGAAGCTTTCTTT. Protein product: CASSISITEAFF.

The chain combines TRBV6-6 with TRBJ1-2; the D gene is possibly TRBD1 (5 bases). Germline CDR1 and CDR2: MNHNY and SVGAGI (reference sequence). V lost 3 bases to trimming and J lost 2 bases, with 13 bases between them. This CDR3 comprises 15 residues. CDR3 protein: CASSYPKGRNYGYTF. The CDR3 DNA sequence: TGTGCCAGCAGTTATCCAAAGGGGAGAAACTATGGCTACACCTTC.

V is TRBV6-4 and J is TRBJ2-1; TRBD2 matches 7 bases. Per germline, CDR1 MRHNA and CDR2 SNTAGT. This CDR3 is built from 15 residues. V was clipped by 6 bases and J by 1 base; unmatched bases: 6. This chain's CDR3 is CASSRLADSYNEQFF. In DNA form, the CDR3 reads TGTGCCAGCAGCCGACTAGCAGATTCCTACAATGAGCAGTTCTTC.

This clone was found a few times. The V gene is TRBV6-1, the J gene TRBJ2-1; D gene unclear. The CDR3 extends over 13 amino acids. V shed 1 base and J shed 4 bases, with 5 bases lying between them. Germline assignment: CDR1 MNHNS and CDR2 SASEGT. CDR3 DNA sequence: TGTGCCAGCAGTGAAGAACAGTACAATGAGCAGTTCTTC. As protein: CASSEEQYNEQFF.

Comment on this clone: An end of the junction does not agree with germline; a read error may underlie this. The chain carries TRBV2 and TRBJ2-7; 11 positions agree with TRBD2. In germline, CDR1 is SNHLY, CDR2 FYNNEI. This CDR3 is 13 amino acids long. CDR3 sequence reads: CASSDSSGRAFFF. CDR3 nucleotide sequence: TGTGCCAGCAGTGACAGTAGCGGGAGGGCCTTCTTCTTC.

The rearrangement joins TRBV6-2 or TRBV6-3 to TRBJ1-2; D gene uncertain. V was shortened by 5 bases and J by 6 bases, with 10 bases between the two germline ends. Germline loops: CDR1 MNHEY, CDR2 SVGEGT. This CDR3 has 12 residues. The DNA of the CDR3 is TGTGCCAGCAGTCTGAGGGATCATGGCTACACCTTC. This gives the protein CASSLRDHGYTF.

The V and J genes are TRBV5-4 and TRBJ1-6, with D unresolved. Germline values: CDR1 SGHNT, CDR2 YYREEE (reference sequence). The CDR3 runs 14 residues. Deletions cut 0 bases from V and 6 bases from J, with 7 bases between. The CDR3 sequence: CASSLGLINSPLHF. As DNA, the CDR3 is TGTGCCAGCAGCTTGGGTCTGATTAATTCACCCCTCCACTTT.

V is TRBV5-1 and J is TRBJ1-1, with D hard to call. Germline lookup yields CDR1 SGHRS and CDR2 YFSETQ. CDR3 length: 13 residues. V was pared by 5 bases and J by 1 base, with 9 bases between. The DNA of the CDR3 is TGCGCCAGCAGTTGGGAGGGGAACACTGAAGCTTTCTTT. It yields the protein CASSWEGNTEAFF.

The chain links TRBV15 to TRBJ2-2, with TRBD2 as a possible D gene (5 bases). Germline CDR1 reads LNHNV; CDR2 reads YYDKDF (reference sequence). Trimming removed 0 bases from V and 8 bases from J, with 19 bases in between. This CDR3 has 17 amino acids. The CDR3 DNA reads as TGTGCCACCAGCAGAGATTCCCGGGGTCCTTCGTCGGGGGAGCTGTTTTTT. Translated: CATSRDSRGPSSGELFF.

The V gene is TRBV5-1, the J gene TRBJ2-2; no clear D gene. There are 14 residues in the CDR3. V was cut by 2 bases and J by 5 bases, with 10 bases left in between. From germline, CDR1 is SGHRS and CDR2 YFSETQ. CDR3 nucleotides: TGCGCCAGCAGCTTAGGAGCTGGGACCGGGGAGCTGTTTTTT. Translating gives CASSLGAGTGELFF.

This clone was counted a single time. The rearrangement links TRBV2 to TRBJ1-5; 9 bases map to TRBD1. Germline loops: CDR1 SNHLY, CDR2 FYNNEI. The CDR3 has 14 amino acids. V lost 9 bases, J lost 7 bases, and 10 bases stayed unmatched. The CDR3 sequence: CASRNRGQEQPQHF. For the CDR3, the DNA is TGTGCCAGTCGGAACAGGGGGCAGGAACAGCCCCAGCATTTT.